Shown below are 24 T cell receptor beta chains from a single sample sequenced in a study of T cells in Graves' hyperthyroidism and ophthalmopathy. Authors of the study amplified TCR beta CDR3 regions from RNA transcripts. TCR CDR3 underwent first-round RT-PCR with the HTBI primer set. A single record per CDR3 protein comes from TCRdb applying MiXCR to the multiplex PCR reads. The sample consists of about 560,000 distinct CDR3 sequences, about 43% of them appearing once. Material: peripheral blood or thyroid tissue (not recorded which). The receptors were gathered from a woman under 30 with Graves' hyperthyroidism.

The chain is built from TRBV10-3 and TRBJ2-2; unclear D gene. V shed 10 bases and J shed 1 base, with 10 bases lying between them. The V gene's germline CDR1 is ENHRY and CDR2 SYGVKD. The CDR3 extends over 13 amino acids. CDR3 protein: CASKSGNTGELFF. The DNA for the CDR3 is TGTGCCAGCAAGAGTGGGAACACCGGGGAGCTGTTTTTT.

The chain carries TRBV29-1 and TRBJ1-1; 8 positions match TRBD1. The junction had 8 bases not matched to a gene; V was cut back by 7 bases and J by 1 base. Germline V CDR1 and CDR2: SQVTM, ANQGSEA. This CDR3 has 14 amino acids. This CDR3 is CSGGTGTGNTEAFF. In nucleotides, the CDR3 is TGCAGCGGCGGGACCGGGACAGGGAACACTGAAGCTTTCTTT.

This chain uses TRBV10-3 with TRBJ2-2, with D perhaps assigned TRBD1 or TRBD2 (5 bases each). Looked up from germline, CDR1 is ENHRY and CDR2 is SYGVKD. The CDR3 is 17 amino acids. V was trimmed by 3 bases and J by 1 base, leaving 15 bases between them. DNA for the CDR3: TGTGCCATCAGTGAAACGATCGGGACCGGGAACACCGGGGAGCTGTTTTTT. Residues: CAISETIGTGNTGELFF.

For the CDR3, the DNA is TGTGCCGGTCCAGATGGGGAGGGCTACGAGCAGTACTTC. Protein product: CAGPDGEGYEQYF. The rearrangement links TRBV6-2 or TRBV6-3 to TRBJ2-7, with 7 nucleotides matching TRBD2. Germline CDR1 reads MNHEY; CDR2 reads SVGEGT. V gave up 11 bases and J gave up 3 bases; unmatched junction bases: 10. This CDR3 is built from 13 residues.

In this sample, this clonotype turned up a few times. The J gene is TRBJ1-4, the V gene TRBV9; D is unclear. V lost 0 bases and J 8 bases, leaving 14 bases between the germline ends. Germline V gene sequence: CDR1 SGDLS, CDR2 YYNGEE. The CDR3 is 15 amino acids. The CDR3 sequence is CASSVAPGSGEKLFF. The CDR3 region has the DNA TGTGCCAGCAGCGTAGCGCCGGGCTCGGGGGAAAAACTGTTTTTT.

The chain has TRBV2 and TRBJ1-1; D not certain. The CDR3 contains 15 residues. Germline-derived CDR1 and CDR2 are SNHLY and FYNNEI. Trimming took 6 bases from V and 1 from J, leaving 15 bases between them. The CDR3 sequence: CASSSPDSPNTEAFF. The CDR3 DNA sequence: TGTGCCAGCAGCTCCCCAGACTCACCGAACACTGAAGCTTTCTTT.

V and J are TRBV29-1 and TRBJ1-2; the match to TRBD1 covers 8 bases. Trimming cost V 8 bases and J 7 bases; bases outside gene matches: 6. Germline V gene sequence: CDR1 SQVTM, CDR2 ANQGSEA. This CDR3 contains 11 residues. The CDR3 coding sequence is TGCAGCACTCGGACAGGGACTGGCTACACCTTC. It specifies CSTRTGTGYTF.

The V call is TRBV2, the J call TRBJ1-6; D is ambiguous. CDR1 SNHLY and CDR2 FYNNEI come from the germline V gene. V shed 6 bases and J shed 0 bases, with 15 bases lying between them. This CDR3 region has 17 residues. The CDR3 here is CASSYGRPSSYNSPLHF. The CDR3 region has the DNA TGTGCCAGCAGCTACGGACGCCCGAGCTCCTATAATTCACCCCTCCACTTT.

There are many counts of this clonotype. The chain employs TRBV15 and TRBJ2-5; D remains ambiguous. This CDR3 is 12 amino acids long. V was trimmed by 1 base and J by 3 bases, leaving 3 bases between them. Germline V gene lookup returns CDR1 LNHNV and CDR2 YYDKDF (reference sequence). Here the CDR3 reads CATSRGEETQYF. The DNA for the CDR3 is TGTGCCACCAGCAGAGGCGAAGAGACCCAGTACTTC.

The genes are TRBV19 and TRBJ1-3; D is perhaps TRBD1 (6 bases). In germline, CDR1 is LNHDA, CDR2 SQIVND (reference sequence). The CDR3 sequence is 14 residues long. Deletions cut 8 bases from V and 0 bases from J, with 11 bases between. The CDR3, as DNA: TGTGCCAGTTTCAGGGGAATCTCTGGAAACACCATATATTTT. This gives the protein CASFRGISGNTIYF.

This clonotype was counted many times. The CDR3 sequence: CASSIQGNTEAFF. CDR3 DNA: TGTGCCAGTAGTATACAGGGTAACACTGAAGCTTTCTTT. The chain combines TRBV19 with TRBJ1-1, with D tentatively TRBD1 (5 bases). V was clipped by 2 bases and J by 2 bases, with 6 bases between them. Germline V gives CDR1 LNHDA, CDR2 SQIVND (reference sequence). The CDR3 covers 13 residues. The full variable domain, with the rest looked up from reference TRBV19 and TRBJ1-1, is DGGITQSPKYLFRKEGQNVTLSCEQNLNHDAMYWYRQDPGQGLRLIYYSQIVNDFQKGDIAEGYSVSREKKESFPLTVTSAQKNPTAFYLCASSIQGNTEAFFGQGTRLTVV.

This clonotype was seen many times. The chain employs TRBV7-2 and TRBJ1-2; D is uncertain. The CDR3 is 13 amino acids. Trimming removed 1 base at V and 4 bases at J, with 7 bases between. Germline CDR1 SGHTA, CDR2 FQGNSA. The CDR3 DNA reads TGTGCCAGCAGCTTAGTCCCAGGCTATGGCTACACCTTC. This gives the protein CASSLVPGYGYTF.

This clonotype came up many times. The chain is built from TRBV25-1 and TRBJ1-1; D not resolved. CDR3 length: 15 amino acids. The V end was cut by 6 bases, the J end by 1 base, with 15 bases between. Germline CDR1 and CDR2: MGHDK and SYGVNS. The CDR3 sequence: CASRPPPNQNTEAFF. For the CDR3, the DNA is TGTGCCAGCAGACCCCCGCCGAATCAGAACACTGAAGCTTTCTTT.

V gene TRBV2 combines with J gene TRBJ1-4; 7 bases are shared with TRBD1. The CDR3 covers 11 residues. Germline CDR1 SNHLY, CDR2 FYNNEI. Unmatched junction bases numbered 2, after V lost 2 bases and J lost 14 bases. The DNA for the CDR3 is TGTGCCAGCAGTGAACAGGGGGTCCTGTTTTTT. This translates into CASSEQGVLFF.

Of note for this clonotype: A clone one base away is much larger, so this may be a read error. The rearrangement links TRBV20-1 to TRBJ2-1; D is ambiguous. Germline V gene data show CDR1 as DFQATT and CDR2 as SNEGSKA (reference sequence). The V and J ends lost 5 bases and 10 bases respectively, with 21 bases between them. This CDR3 is 14 amino acids long. DNA for the CDR3: TGCAGTGCTGTCCCTTTGCGGAGCTCCTACGAGCAGTTCTTC. Translating it yields CSAVPLRSSYEQFF.

About this clonotype itself: A much larger clone sits a single nucleotide away, making a read error possible. This chain joins TRBV2 and TRBJ1-1; D remains unclear. The CDR3 contains 13 residues. Germline V gives CDR1 SNHLY, CDR2 FYNNEI. With 3 bases removed from V and 7 bases from J, the gap between germline ends came to 12 bases. The CDR3 is CASSDRIRNEAFF. CDR3 sequence (DNA): TGTGCCAGCAGTGACAGGATCAGAAATGAAGCTTTCTTT.

The sample holds a few counts of this clonotype. The chain uses TRBV2 and TRBJ1-6, with D perhaps matching TRBD1 (5 bases). Germline V gives CDR1 SNHLY, CDR2 FYNNEI. The CDR3 spans 13 residues. V lost 3 bases, J lost 8 bases, and 8 bases lay in between. CDR3 sequence: CASSEGRDSPLHF. In DNA, the CDR3 is TGTGCCAGCAGTGAGGGCAGGGATTCACCCCTCCACTTT.

The chain is built from TRBV12-3 or TRBV12-4 and TRBJ1-1, with 7 bases aligning to TRBD1. This CDR3 has 15 residues. Trimming at V came to 5 bases and at J to 1 base, leaving 7 bases not matched to a gene. The CDR3 DNA sequence: TGTGCCAGCAGTGCACCGACAGGGCGGAACACTGAAGCTTTCTTT. Its protein product is CASSAPTGRNTEAFF.

The gene calls are TRBV25-1 and TRBJ1-2; 8 bases fit TRBD1. V lost 6 bases and J lost 3; bases outside the gene matches: 9. The germline V gene encodes CDR1 MGHDK and CDR2 SYGVNS. This CDR3 has 15 residues. In nucleotides, the CDR3 is TGTGCCAGCAGCGCCGTCGGACAGGGTGACTATGGCTACACCTTC. Residues: CASSAVGQGDYGYTF.

This sequence joins TRBV6-1 and TRBJ1-1; D may be TRBD1 (5 bases). This CDR3 comprises 15 residues. Germline-derived CDR1 and CDR2 are MNHNS and SASEGT. Trimming took off 6 bases at V and 0 bases at J, with 14 bases between the two ends. The CDR3 is CASSVGAWMNTEAFF. The CDR3 bases are TGTGCCAGCAGCGTAGGGGCCTGGATGAACACTGAAGCTTTCTTT.

Comment on this clonotype: A much more abundant neighbour one base away suggests this may be a read error. In nucleotides, the CDR3 is TGTGTCAGCATGGGGAGGGGCGTAGGAGATGGCTACACCTTC. Protein: CVSMGRGVGDGYTF. The gene calls are TRBV2 and TRBJ1-2, with a tentative D call TRBD1 (5 bases). Per the germline V gene, CDR1 is SNHLY and CDR2 is FYNNEI. This CDR3 region has 14 residues. The complete variable domain, with remaining parts taken from reference TRBV2 and TRBJ1-2, reads EPEVTQTPSHQVTQMGQEVILRCVPISNHLYFYWYRQILGQKVEFLVSFYNNEISEKSEIFDDQFSVERPDGSNFTLKIRSTKLEDSAMYFCVSMGRGVGDGYTFGSGTRLTVV.

V gene TRBV24-1 combines with J gene TRBJ1-5, with 9 bases matching TRBD1. In germline, CDR1 is KGHDR, CDR2 SFDVKD. Trimming took 9 bases from V and 7 from J; bases not matched to a gene: 6. The CDR3 consists of 13 residues. For the CDR3, the DNA is TGTGCCACCGAAGGGACAGGGCACCAGCCCCAGCATTTT. Translating gives CATEGTGHQPQHF.

This clonotype occurred once. The chain employs TRBV2 and TRBJ1-5; D perhaps matches TRBD1 (6 bases). CDR1 SNHLY and CDR2 FYNNEI come from the germline V gene. The germline V and J ends were trimmed by 10 bases and 1 base, with 17 bases remaining between them. There are 15 residues in the CDR3. CDR3 coding DNA: TGTGCCAACCTCCAGGGGATGGGGAGCAATCAGCCCCAGCATTTT. Translated, it gives CANLQGMGSNQPQHF.

CDR3 DNA sequence: TGTGCCATCAGTCCCAGGGGGGTCGGGGAGCTGTTTTTT. Protein product: CAISPRGVGELFF. The V gene is TRBV10-3, the J gene TRBJ2-2; possibly TRBD1 for D (7 bases). The V and J ends lost 5 bases and 7 bases respectively, with 11 bases between them. CDR1 ENHRY and CDR2 SYGVKD come from the germline V gene. CDR3 size: 13 residues.